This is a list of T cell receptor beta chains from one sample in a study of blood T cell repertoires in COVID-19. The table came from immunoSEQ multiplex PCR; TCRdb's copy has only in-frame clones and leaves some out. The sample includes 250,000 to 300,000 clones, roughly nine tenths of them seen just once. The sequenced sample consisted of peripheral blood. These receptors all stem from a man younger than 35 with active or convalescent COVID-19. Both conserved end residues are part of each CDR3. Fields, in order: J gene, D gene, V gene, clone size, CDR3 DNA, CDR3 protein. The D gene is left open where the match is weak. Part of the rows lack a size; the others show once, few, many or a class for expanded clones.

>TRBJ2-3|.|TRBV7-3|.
TGTGCCAGCAGCTTAACGGCGAAGCGCAGTATCACAGATACGCAGTATTTT
CASSLTAKRSITDTQYF
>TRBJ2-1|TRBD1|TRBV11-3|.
TGTGCCAGCAGCTCAGGGGGTTCCTACAATGAGCAGTTCTTC
CASSSGGSYNEQFF
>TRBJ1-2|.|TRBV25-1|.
TGTGCCAGCAGACTAGGGGGAAACTATGGCTACACCTTC
CASRLGGNYGYTF
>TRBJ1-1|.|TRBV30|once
TGTGCCGCCCTCCGACGGGTGAACACTGAAGCTTTCTTT
CAALRRVNTEAFF
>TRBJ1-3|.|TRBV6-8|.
TGTGCCAGCAAGTTTGTCAGGGCAACTGGAAACACCATATATTTT
CASKFVRATGNTIYF
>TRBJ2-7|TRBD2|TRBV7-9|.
TGTGCCAGCAGCACGGGACTACACACCTACGAGCAGTACTTC
CASSTGLHTYEQYF
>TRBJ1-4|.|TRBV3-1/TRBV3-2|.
TGTGCCAGCAGCCTATATCAGGGGTCGGGTGAAAAACTGTTTTTT
CASSLYQGSGEKLFF
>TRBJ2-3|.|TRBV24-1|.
TGTGCCACCAGTGCCCGCGGGCAGAGCACAGATACGCAGTATTTT
CATSARGQSTDTQYF
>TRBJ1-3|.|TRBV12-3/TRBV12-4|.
TGTGCCAGCAGTTTTCTTACTGGAAACACCATATATTTT
CASSFLTGNTIYF
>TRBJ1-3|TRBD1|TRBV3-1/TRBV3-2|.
TGTGCCACCTATGACAGGGGCGTCTCTGGAAACACCATATATTTT
CATYDRGVSGNTIYF
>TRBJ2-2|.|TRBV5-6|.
TGTGCCAGCAGCTTTTTCATGGACAGCTACACCGGGGAGCTGTTTTTT
CASSFFMDSYTGELFF
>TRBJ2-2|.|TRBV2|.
TGTGCCAGCCTTCGGGGGTACACCGGGGAGCTGTTTTTT
CASLRGYTGELFF
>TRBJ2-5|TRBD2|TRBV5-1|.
TGCGCCAGCAGCTTGTTAGCGGGGGGGCCTCGAAAAGAGACCCAGTACTTC
CASSLLAGGPRKETQYF
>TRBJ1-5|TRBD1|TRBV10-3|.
TGTGCCATCAGCCTCGGACAGGACAATCAGCCCCAGCATTTT
CAISLGQDNQPQHF
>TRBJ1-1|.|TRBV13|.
TGTGCCAGCAGCTTTAAAAACACTGAAGCTTTCTTT
CASSFKNTEAFF
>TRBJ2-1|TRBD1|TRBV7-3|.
TGTGCCAGCAGCTCAAACTCCGGGACAGGGTCCTACAATGAGCAGTTCTTC
CASSSNSGTGSYNEQFF
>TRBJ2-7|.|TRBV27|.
TGTGCCAGCAGGAAACGACTAGGGGATACCTACGAGCAGTACTTC
CASRKRLGDTYEQYF
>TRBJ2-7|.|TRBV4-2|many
TGTGCCAGCAGCCAAGGTGGCAGCTACGAGCAGTACTTC
CASSQGGSYEQYF
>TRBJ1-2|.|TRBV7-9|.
TGTGCCAGCAGCTTAGCTGGACATCGGTACTATGGCTACACCTTC
CASSLAGHRYYGYTF
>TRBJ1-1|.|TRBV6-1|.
TGTGCCAGCAGTGAAGCAGGGGCAGACACTGAAGCTTTCTTT
CASSEAGADTEAFF
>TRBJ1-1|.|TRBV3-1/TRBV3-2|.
TGTGCCAGCAGCCGAGAGGACACTCGGAACACTGAAGCTTTCTTT
CASSREDTRNTEAFF
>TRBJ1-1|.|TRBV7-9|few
TGTGCCAGCAGTCCCTCGGGGACTGAAGCTTTCTTT
CASSPSGTEAFF
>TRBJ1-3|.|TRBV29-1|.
TGCAGCGTAGCTACCGGAGCCCCTGGAAACACCATATATTTT
CSVATGAPGNTIYF
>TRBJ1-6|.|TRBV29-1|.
TGCAGCGTTGGCCCGGGAGACCATTCACCCCTCCACTTT
CSVGPGDHSPLHF
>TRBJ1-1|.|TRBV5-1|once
TGCGCCAGCAGCCGGGGGGGAAGCACTGAAGCTTTCTTT
CASSRGGSTEAFF
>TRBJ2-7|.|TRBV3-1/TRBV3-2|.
TGTGCCAGCAGCCATGACACCTACGAGCAGTACTTC
CASSHDTYEQYF
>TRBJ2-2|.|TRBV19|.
.
CASSILAWGAHTGELFF
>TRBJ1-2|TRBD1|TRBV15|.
TGTGCCACCAGCATGGGACAGGGAGGATATGGCTACACCTTC
CATSMGQGGYGYTF
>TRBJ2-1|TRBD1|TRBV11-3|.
TGTGCCAGCAGCTTAAGACAGGGCCACTACAATGAGCAGTTCTTC
CASSLRQGHYNEQFF
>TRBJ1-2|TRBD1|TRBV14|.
TGTGCCAGCAGCCCCGGGACAGCTTATGGCTACACCTTC
CASSPGTAYGYTF
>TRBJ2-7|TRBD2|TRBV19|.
TGTGCCAGTAGTAGAGGCGGGAGGGCGAGCTCCTACGAGCAGTACTTC
CASSRGGRASSYEQYF
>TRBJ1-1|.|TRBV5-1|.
TGCGCCAGCAGCTTGGTTGGGAGCACTGAAGCTTTCTTT
CASSLVGSTEAFF
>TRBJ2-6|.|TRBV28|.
TGTGCCAGCAGTTTTGAACGGTCTGGGGCCAACGTCCTGACTTTC
CASSFERSGANVLTF
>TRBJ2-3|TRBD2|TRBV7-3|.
TGTGCCAGCAGTTATACCGGGACTAGCGGCACAGATACGCAGTATTTT
CASSYTGTSGTDTQYF
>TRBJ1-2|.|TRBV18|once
TGTGCCAGCTCACGGGGGGTCAGCTACACCTTC
CASSRGVSYTF
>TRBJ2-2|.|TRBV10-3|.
TGTGCCATCAGGCCACAAACTACGCCATCCGGGGAGCTGTTTTTT
CAIRPQTTPSGELFF
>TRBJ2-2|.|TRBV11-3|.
TGTGCCAGCAGCTTAGAGCGGGCCACCGGGGAGCTGTTTTTT
CASSLERATGELFF
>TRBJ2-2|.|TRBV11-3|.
TGTGCCAGCAGCTTAGAGCACTCGAACACCGGGGAGCTGTTTTTT
CASSLEHSNTGELFF
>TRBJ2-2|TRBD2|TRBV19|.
TGTGCCAGTAGTATAGAACTAGCGGGGGGGCAAGACGGGGAGCTGTTTTTT
CASSIELAGGQDGELFF
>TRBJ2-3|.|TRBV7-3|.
TGTGCCAGCAGCTTCTCTGAGATAGCCAAAGATACGCAGTATTTT
CASSFSEIAKDTQYF
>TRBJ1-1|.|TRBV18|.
TGTGCCAGCTCACCACCCGGGAGGGAGGGTACTGAAGCTTTCTTT
CASSPPGREGTEAFF
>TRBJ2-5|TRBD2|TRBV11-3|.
TGTGCCAGCAGCGAGGGACTAGCGGGAAATAGGGAGACCCAGTACTTC
CASSEGLAGNRETQYF
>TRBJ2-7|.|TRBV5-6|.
TGTGCCAGCAGATCCACAGGAGGGCCTCGGGAGCAGTACTTC
CASRSTGGPREQYF
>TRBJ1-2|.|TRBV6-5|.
TGTGCCAGCAGAGTGGCGGTCGACTATGGCTACACCTTC
CASRVAVDYGYTF
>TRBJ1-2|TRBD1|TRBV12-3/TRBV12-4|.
TGTGCCAGCAAGGGACAGTGGGATGGCTACACCTTC
CASKGQWDGYTF
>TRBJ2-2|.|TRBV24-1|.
TGTGCCACCAGTGATCCCCAGGGAACCGGGGAGCTGTTTTTT
CATSDPQGTGELFF
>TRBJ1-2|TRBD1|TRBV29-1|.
TGCAGCGTTGAAGCCCCGGGGACAGGGAGGAACTATGGCTACACCTTC
CSVEAPGTGRNYGYTF
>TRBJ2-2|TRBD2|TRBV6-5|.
TGTGCCAGCGCACTAGCGGAGGGCGGGGAGCTGTTTTTT
CASALAEGGELFF
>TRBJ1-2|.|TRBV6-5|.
TGTGCCAGCAGTTACCGGGGGGACAACTATGGCTACACCTTC
CASSYRGDNYGYTF
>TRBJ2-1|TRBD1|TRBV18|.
TGTGCCAGCTCACCACCGGGACAGGGGGCAGGGAGCAATGAGCAGTTCTTC
CASSPPGQGAGSNEQFF
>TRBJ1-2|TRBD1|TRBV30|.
TGTGCCTGGAGTGCAGGGGGCGCATCCGGCTACACCTTC
CAWSAGGASGYTF
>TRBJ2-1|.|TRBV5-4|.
TGTGCCAGCAGCCCCGGGACTCTCAGGGAGGATGAGCAGTTCTTC
CASSPGTLREDEQFF
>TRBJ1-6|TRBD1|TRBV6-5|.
TGTGCCAGCAGAAAACAGGGGGCTCGACTCCACTTT
CASRKQGARLHF
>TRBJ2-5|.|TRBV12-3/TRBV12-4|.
TGTGCCAGCAGTTTCGGGGAGACAGGGACCCAGTACTTC
CASSFGETGTQYF